One sample yielded the 29 T cell receptor beta chains listed below, sequenced in a study of cytomegalovirus exposure and HLA in healthy donors (dated 2017 in TCRdb). The library relied on the immunoSEQ multiplex PCR assay. For the multiplex PCR, a mixture combining 60 forward primers for TCR Vbeta segments and 13 reverse primers for TCR Jbeta segments was used. This immuneACCESS table, as held by TCRdb, lists in-frame sequences with V and J called but not all clones. Of the missing ones, under half trace to an unresolved V gene in checked studies; the others have no known cause. The sample includes 150,000 or so clones, with 65% to 80% observed a single time. The top ten clones comprise about 3.4% of the sample. Sequences were obtained from PBMCs. The receptors here all came from a woman in her 50s in good health and CMV-seropositive.

The gene calls are TRBV6-5 and TRBJ1-2; no clear D gene. This CDR3 has 11 residues. Germline CDR1 reads MNHEY; CDR2 reads SVGAGI. Trimming shortened V by 5 bases and J by 5 bases, and 6 bases separated the two germline ends. As DNA, the CDR3 is TGTGCCAGCAGTACGGGATATGGCTACACCTTC. It encodes CASSTGYGYTF.

This clone was detected a few times. The V and J genes are TRBV5-1 and TRBJ2-1, with a weak D call TRBD2 (6 bases). The germline V gene has CDR1 SGHRS and CDR2 YFSETQ. Deletions cut 0 bases from V and 6 bases from J, with 10 bases between. The CDR3 has 14 residues. The CDR3, as DNA: TGCGCCAGCAGCTTGGGGCCGGGAGCCAATGAGCAGTTCTTC. Amino acid sequence: CASSLGPGANEQFF.

J is TRBJ2-5 and V is TRBV10-3; 8 nucleotides align to TRBD2. Germline CDR1 is ENHRY and CDR2 is SYGVKD. The CDR3 covers 17 residues. V was clipped by 6 bases and J by 5 bases; unmatched bases: 17. The CDR3: CAIRSDRGGPKRETQYF. Here the CDR3 DNA reads TGTGCCATCAGAAGCGACCGGGGGGGTCCCAAGCGGGAGACCCAGTACTTC.

Details on this clone: The junction departs from germline at one end; a sequencing error may be responsible. The chain combines TRBV7-2 with TRBJ1-1; TRBD1 matches 9 bases. The CDR3 is 14 amino acids. Germline V gives CDR1 SGHTA, CDR2 FQGNSA. CDR3 coding DNA: TGTGCCAGCAGCCCAGACCAAGGCAGGGACAGGGTGGTCTTT. This codes for CASSPDQGRDRVVF.

The chain links TRBV28 to TRBJ2-2; possibly TRBD1 for D (6 bases). Trimming stripped 5 bases from V and 6 bases from J, with 19 bases between. The CDR3 length is 16 residues. CDR1 and CDR2 (germline): MDHEN, SYDVKM. This CDR3 is CASSPSSTGLAGELFF. DNA for the CDR3: TGTGCCAGCAGTCCCAGCTCGACAGGTCTGGCCGGGGAGCTGTTTTTT.

V usage is TRBV2 and J usage is TRBJ2-1, with 7 bases matching TRBD1. Per germline, CDR1 SNHLY and CDR2 FYNNEI. This CDR3 has 15 residues. J lost 7 bases, V lost 8 bases, and 14 bases had no gene match. CDR3 nucleotides: TGTGCCAGCGGAGACAGGGTGGGGAGTGTGAATGAGCAGTTCTTC. Its translation: CASGDRVGSVNEQFF.

The rearrangement links TRBV29-1 to TRBJ2-6, with D possibly matching TRBD1 (6 bases). V was trimmed by 5 bases and J by 0 bases, leaving 14 bases between them. CDR1 and CDR2 (germline): SQVTM, ANQGSEA. The CDR3 loop spans 16 amino acids. The CDR3 nucleotides read TGCAGCGTTCCCCAGACAGGCAACTCTGGGGCCAACGTCCTGACTTTC. Encoded protein: CSVPQTGNSGANVLTF.

The chain uses TRBV15 and TRBJ2-1; TRBD2 matches 15 bases. The CDR3 is made up of 19 amino acids. Germline CDR1 and CDR2: LNHNV and YYDKDF (reference sequence). The ends lost 3 bases at V and 3 bases at J; junction bases unmatched: 9. This CDR3 reads CATSRGGTSGGLVYNEQFF. In DNA, the CDR3 is TGTGCCACCAGCAGGGGGGGGACTAGCGGGGGGCTCGTCTACAATGAGCAGTTCTTC.

The chain uses TRBV15 and TRBJ1-2; no firm D call. The CDR3 is made up of 16 amino acids. Between the trimmed V and J ends, which lost 0 bases and 4 bases, there was a span of 15 bases. Germline-derived CDR1 and CDR2 are LNHNV and YYDKDF (reference sequence). CDR3 region: CATSRDRWEGSYGYTF. The CDR3, as DNA: TGTGCCACCAGCAGAGATCGATGGGAAGGGAGCTATGGCTACACCTTC.

The chain combines TRBV5-1 with TRBJ1-2; a possible D gene is TRBD1 (6 bases). The germline V gene encodes CDR1 SGHRS and CDR2 YFSETQ. V lost 0 bases, J lost 1 base, and 7 bases lay in between. This CDR3 contains 14 residues. The DNA of the CDR3 is TGCGCCAGCAGCTTGGGGACAGTTAACTATGGCTACACCTTC. Translated, it gives CASSLGTVNYGYTF. The full variable domain, with the rest looked up from reference TRBV5-1 and TRBJ1-2, is KAGVTQTPRYLIKTRGQQVTLSCSPISGHRSVSWYQQTPGQGLQFLFEYFSETQRNKGNFPGRFSGRQFSNSRSEMNVSTLELGDSALYLCASSLGTVNYGYTFGSGTRLTVV.

CDR3 sequence reads: CASADRDRAGNTIYF. CDR3 coding DNA: TGTGCCAGTGCGGACCGGGACAGAGCCGGAAACACCATATATTTT. The rearrangement joins TRBV19 to TRBJ1-3; 7 bases align to TRBD1. Germline lookup yields CDR1 LNHDA and CDR2 SQIVND (reference sequence). CDR3 length equals 15 residues. Germline trimming cut 8 bases from V and 4 bases from J; bases unmatched to any gene: 11.

The chain carries TRBV30 and TRBJ1-5, with 7 positions matching TRBD1. CDR3 length: 14 amino acids. Germline CDR1 and CDR2: GTSNPN and SVGIG (reference sequence). V lost 0 bases, J lost 7 bases, and 6 bases stayed unmatched. CDR3 in DNA: TGTGCCTGGAGTGTACAGACAGGGACCCAGCCCCAGCATTTT. This translates into CAWSVQTGTQPQHF. Based on the CDR3 plus reference TRBV30 and TRBJ1-5, the full variable domain is SQTIHQWPATLVQPVGSPLSLECTVEGTSNPNLYWYRQAAGRGLQLLFYSVGIGQISSEVPQNLSASRPQDRQFILSSKKLLLSDSGFYLCAWSVQTGTQPQHFGDGTRLSIL.

This clone was observed a handful of times. This rearrangement joins TRBV12-5 to TRBJ2-1; D possibly corresponds to TRBD2 (6 bases). Germline CDR1 reads LGHNT; CDR2 reads FRNRAP. The V gene lost 3 bases and the J gene lost 6 bases, with 9 bases spanning the gap. This CDR3 comprises 13 residues. The DNA for the CDR3 is TGTGCTAGTGGTTTAGCGGGTATCAATGAGCAGTTCTTC. Protein: CASGLAGINEQFF.

V usage is TRBV19 and J usage is TRBJ1-1; D gene ambiguous. The CDR3 sequence is 13 residues long. Trimming pared 3 bases from V and 8 bases from J, leaving 13 bases between. CDR1 LNHDA and CDR2 SQIVND come from the germline V gene (reference sequence). The CDR3 region has the DNA TGTGCCAGTAGTATTAATGAAGGCAGGGAAGCTTTCTTT. Amino acid sequence: CASSINEGREAFF.

This chain uses TRBV6-6 with TRBJ2-1; 9 bases align to TRBD1. With V trimmed by 2 bases and J by 7 bases, 9 bases remained unmatched. Germline CDR1 and CDR2: MNHNY and SVGAGI (reference sequence). This CDR3 region has 16 residues. The CDR3 spells CASSYPQGAQGNEQFF. CDR3 nucleotide sequence: TGTGCCAGCAGTTACCCACAGGGGGCTCAGGGGAATGAGCAGTTCTTC.

The chain recombines TRBV29-1 with TRBJ2-7, with D uncertain. Per germline, CDR1 SQVTM and CDR2 ANQGSEA. Between the trimmed V and J ends, which lost 0 bases and 4 bases, there was a span of 16 bases. This CDR3 is built from 15 residues. The CDR3 nucleotides are TGCAGCGTTGAAGATGGGCCAGTCCTACTTTACGAGCAGTACTTC. Its protein is CSVEDGPVLLYEQYF.

This clone was picked up a small number of times. This chain joins TRBV5-5 and TRBJ2-1, with D possibly matching TRBD1 (5 bases). The CDR3 is 13 residues long. CDR1 is SGHKS, CDR2 YYEKEE, per germline (reference sequence). V was trimmed by 1 base and J by 7 bases, leaving 9 bases between them. In DNA form, the CDR3 reads TGTGCCAGCAGCTTGTTACAGGCGAATGAGCAGTTCTTC. Amino acids: CASSLLQANEQFF.

The chain recombines TRBV5-1 with TRBJ2-7, with a tentative D call TRBD2 (6 bases). Germline lookup yields CDR1 SGHRS and CDR2 YFSETQ. V was cut by 3 bases and J by 3 bases, with 16 bases left in between. The CDR3 is 15 amino acids. The CDR3 bases are TGCGCCAGCAGCTCGAACGCGGGACTTTTCTACGAGCAGTACTTC. Amino acids: CASSSNAGLFYEQYF.

The CDR3 region has the DNA TGTGCCAGCAGACTTCAGGGACAGGGCATAGGGGATACGCAGTATTTT. Translating gives CASRLQGQGIGDTQYF. The chain joins TRBV4-2 to TRBJ2-3; 9 bases fit TRBD1. Germline assignment: CDR1 LGHNA and CDR2 YNFKEQ. The trim removed 6 bases at V and 6 bases at J, leaving 13 bases unmatched. The CDR3 runs to 16 residues.

The rearrangement links TRBV6-5 to TRBJ2-7; 7 positions match TRBD2. From germline, CDR1 is MNHEY and CDR2 SVGAGI. Germline trimming cut 4 bases from V and 7 bases from J; bases unmatched to any gene: 10. The CDR3 contains 14 residues. CDR3 amino acids: CASSSTRGLREQYF. In nucleotides, the CDR3 is TGTGCCAGCAGTTCGACCCGGGGACTAAGAGAGCAGTACTTC.

This clone appeared once. This chain uses TRBV9 with TRBJ2-1; 10 bases match TRBD2. With 0 bases clipped from V and 9 bases from J, the junction kept 6 bases outside the gene matches. Germline CDR1 SGDLS, CDR2 YYNGEE. The CDR3 runs 15 residues. CDR3 in amino acids: CASSVAERGGREQFF. For the CDR3, the DNA is TGTGCCAGCAGCGTAGCGGAGCGGGGGGGACGTGAGCAGTTCTTC.

The CDR3 DNA reads TGTGCCAGCAGCTGGAGCGGGACAAGGGACAATGAGCAGTTCTTC. Amino acids: CASSWSGTRDNEQFF. The V gene is TRBV6-5, the J gene TRBJ2-1; possibly TRBD2 for D (7 bases). Trimming removed 6 bases at V and 5 bases at J, with 17 bases between. This CDR3 is 15 amino acids long. Germline V gene lookup returns CDR1 MNHEY and CDR2 SVGAGI.

The rearrangement links TRBV6-1 to TRBJ1-6; the match to TRBD1 covers 7 bases. J was trimmed by 9 bases and V by 3 bases; bases with no gene match: 8. CDR1 and CDR2 from the germline V gene are MNHNS and SASEGT. This CDR3 comprises 15 residues. The CDR3 region has the DNA TGTGCCAGCAGTGAGGGACAGCCGGACTCTTCACCCCTCCACTTT. This codes for CASSEGQPDSSPLHF.

The chain employs TRBV21-1 and TRBJ2-5; the table gives TRBD2 as D, unverified against the DNA. TRBV21-1 is labeled a pseudogene. The CDR3 consists of 18 residues. CDR3 sequence: CASSKGSGGLRFGETQYF. The CDR3 coding sequence is TGTGCCAGCAGCAAAGGCTCCGGGGGATTACGGTTCGGAGAGACCCAGTACTTC.

This chain uses TRBV7-2 with TRBJ2-2; the D gene is possibly TRBD1 (6 bases). This CDR3 has 15 residues. Germline V gene lookup returns CDR1 SGHTA and CDR2 FQGNSA. With 10 bases removed from V and 5 bases from J, the gap between germline ends came to 20 bases. The CDR3 region is CATRLIDRTTGELFF. CDR3 coding DNA: TGTGCCACCCGCTTGATCGACAGGACTACCGGGGAGCTGTTTTTT.

About this clone itself: Additional DNA sequences in this sample encode the identical CDR3. The J gene is TRBJ1-1, the V gene TRBV4-3, with 7 bases aligning to TRBD1. Looked up from germline, CDR1 is LGHNA and CDR2 is YSLEER. This CDR3 is built from 14 residues. Unmatched junction bases numbered 3, after V lost 0 bases and J lost 5 bases. CDR3 nucleotides: TGCGCCAGCAGCCAAGAATACAGGGGAACTGAAGCTTTCTTT. This encodes CASSQEYRGTEAFF.

This clone was found a few times. The chain has TRBV7-2 and TRBJ1-3, with TRBD1 identical over 7 bases. After removal of 3 bases from V and 0 bases from J, the junction contained 5 bases not matched to a gene. From germline, CDR1 is SGHTA and CDR2 FQGNSA. The CDR3 has 16 residues. The CDR3 is CASSFRGASSGNTIYF. The CDR3 region has the DNA TGTGCCAGCAGCTTCAGGGGGGCCAGCTCTGGAAACACCATATATTTT.

The chain couples TRBV19 to TRBJ1-1; 7 positions agree with TRBD1. This CDR3 has 15 residues. CDR1 and CDR2 from the germline V gene are LNHDA and SQIVND (reference sequence). The ends lost 5 bases at V and 0 bases at J; junction bases unmatched: 6. The CDR3, as DNA: TGTGCCAGTAGTTTCAGACAGGGTTTGAACACTGAAGCTTTCTTT. This translates into CASSFRQGLNTEAFF.

In DNA, the CDR3 is TGTGCCAGCAGGGAACAGGGGGCAGGGAACACTGAAGCTTTCTTT. Protein product: CASREQGAGNTEAFF. The chain has TRBV28 and TRBJ1-1; TRBD1 matches at 9 bases. Germline loops: CDR1 MDHEN, CDR2 SYDVKM. The CDR3 contains 15 residues. With 6 bases clipped from V and 1 base from J, the junction kept 6 bases outside the gene matches.